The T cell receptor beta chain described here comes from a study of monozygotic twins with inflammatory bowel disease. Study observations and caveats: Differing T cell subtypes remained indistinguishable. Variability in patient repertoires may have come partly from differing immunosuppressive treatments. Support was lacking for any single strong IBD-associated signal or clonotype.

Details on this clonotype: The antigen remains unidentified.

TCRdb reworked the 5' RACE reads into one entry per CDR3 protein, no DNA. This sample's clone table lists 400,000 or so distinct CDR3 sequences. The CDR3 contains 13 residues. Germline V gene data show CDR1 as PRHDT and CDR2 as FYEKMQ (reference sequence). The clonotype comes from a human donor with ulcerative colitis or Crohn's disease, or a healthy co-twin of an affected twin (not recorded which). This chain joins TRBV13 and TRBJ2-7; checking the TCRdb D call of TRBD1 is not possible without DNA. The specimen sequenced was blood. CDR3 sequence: CASHRTGYAEQYF.